This entry lists 14 T cell receptor beta chains sequenced from one sample in a study of blood T cell repertoires in COVID-19. The method was immunoSEQ multiplex PCR; TCRdb's version includes in-frame clones alone and lacks a portion of them. The sample lists 250,000 to 400,000 clones, 85% occurring once. What was sequenced was PBMCs or T cells enriched from blood (not recorded which). The source is a woman aged 25 to 39 who had been exposed to COVID-19.

The V call is TRBV5-1, the J call TRBJ1-6; TRBD1 agrees at 7 bases. This CDR3 has 15 amino acids. V dropped 1 base and J dropped 7; count of bases not matched to a gene: 5. Per the germline V gene, CDR1 is SGHRS and CDR2 is YFSETQ. The DNA for the CDR3 is TGCGCCAGCAGCTTGATGCGGGACAGCAATTCACCCCTCCACTTT. Translating gives CASSLMRDSNSPLHF.

This clone was recorded once. V gene TRBV5-1 combines with J gene TRBJ2-3; D remains unclear. The ends were cut back, 0 bases at V and 4 bases at J, with 9 bases in the middle. This CDR3 comprises 14 residues. Germline lookup yields CDR1 SGHRS and CDR2 YFSETQ. The CDR3 DNA follows: TGCGCCAGCAGCTTGGACCCCTACGCAGATACGCAGTATTTT. Translated, it gives CASSLDPYADTQYF.

The chain employs TRBV7-5 and TRBJ2-2; the table's D call TRBD1 went unverified against the DNA. TRBV7-5 is listed as a pseudogene. This CDR3 region has 16 residues. CDR3 region: CVRSKRTGTYTGELFF. CDR3 DNA sequence: TGTGTCAGAAGCAAGAGGACAGGGACCTACACCGGGGAGCTGTTTTTT.

This clone was recorded many times. The V call is TRBV24-1, the J call TRBJ1-1; D remains ambiguous. The V gene lost 4 bases and the J gene lost 3 bases, with 2 bases spanning the gap. CDR1 is KGHDR, CDR2 SFDVKD, per germline. CDR3 length equals 11 residues. CDR3 DNA: TGTGCCACCAGTGACTACACTGAAGCTTTCTTT. Residues: CATSDYTEAFF.

For this clone: This same CDR3 is encoded by further DNA sequences in the sample. The J gene is TRBJ1-1, the V gene TRBV4-1; unclear D gene. V gave up 3 bases and J gave up 2 bases, with 13 bases separating them. There are 15 residues in the CDR3. Germline V gives CDR1 MGHRA, CDR2 YSYEKL. This CDR3 reads CASSQGRTGNTEAFF. The CDR3 bases are TGCGCCAGCAGCCAGGGGAGGACGGGAAACACTGAAGCTTTCTTT.

The V gene is TRBV19, the J gene TRBJ2-2, with D maybe TRBD1 (6 bases). CDR3 size: 16 residues. Germline V gene sequence: CDR1 LNHDA, CDR2 SQIVND (reference sequence). V gave up 5 bases and J gave up 0 bases, with 13 bases separating them. The CDR3 DNA sequence: TGTGCCAGTAGTCCGATGGACAGCTCGAACACCGGGGAGCTGTTTTTT. Protein: CASSPMDSSNTGELFF.

V gene TRBV5-1 combines with J gene TRBJ2-7; the match to TRBD1 covers 11 bases. V dropped 4 bases and J dropped 2; count of bases not matched to a gene: 2. Germline values: CDR1 SGHRS, CDR2 YFSETQ. The CDR3 loop spans 14 amino acids. The CDR3 DNA is TGCGCCAGCAGCGGACAGGGGGCGACCTACGAGCAGTACTTC. The encoded protein is CASSGQGATYEQYF.

V and J are TRBV18 and TRBJ1-2, with 7 positions matching TRBD1. The length of the CDR3 is 15 residues. After removal of 4 bases from V and 6 bases from J, the junction contained 11 bases not matched to a gene. Per germline, CDR1 KGHSH and CDR2 LQKENI. The CDR3 spells CASSLNRGGIDGYTF. In DNA form, the CDR3 reads TGTGCCAGCTCACTTAACAGGGGTGGAATAGATGGCTACACCTTC.

J is TRBJ2-1 and V is TRBV7-2, with TRBD2 matching over 8 bases. The CDR3 loop spans 14 amino acids. Germline V gene sequence: CDR1 SGHTA, CDR2 FQGNSA. The trim removed 4 bases at V and 6 bases at J, leaving 5 bases unmatched. CDR3 loop: CASSSTLAGNEQFF. CDR3 DNA sequence: TGTGCCAGCAGCTCGACCCTAGCGGGCAATGAGCAGTTCTTC. The full variable domain, rest sourced from reference TRBV7-2 and TRBJ2-1, is GAGVSQSPSNKVTEKGKDVELRCDPISGHTALYWYRQSLGQGLEFLIYFQGNSAPDKSGLPSDRFSAERTGGSVSTLTIQRTQQEDSAVYLCASSSTLAGNEQFFGPGTRLTVL.

The chain joins TRBV10-3 to TRBJ2-5; 10 positions match TRBD1. V dropped 5 bases and J dropped 3; count of bases not matched to a gene: 3. Germline V gene data show CDR1 as ENHRY and CDR2 as SYGVKD. The CDR3 spans 14 residues. The CDR3 spells CAISTGTGEETQYF. CDR3 DNA sequence: TGTGCCATCAGTACCGGGACAGGGGAAGAGACCCAGTACTTC.

The chain links TRBV29-1 to TRBJ1-2; D unresolved. V lost 2 bases and J 0 bases, leaving 16 bases between the germline ends. The germline CDR1 and CDR2 sequences are SQVTM and ANQGSEA. The CDR3 contains 16 residues. CDR3 DNA: TGCAGCGTTGAATCTCCCTTAGGCGGAGCTAACTATGGCTACACCTTC. This encodes CSVESPLGGANYGYTF.

This chain uses TRBV27 with TRBJ2-2; 9 bases are shared with TRBD1. J gave up 6 bases and V 5 bases, and 7 bases lay outside the gene matches. Germline CDR1 is MNHEY and CDR2 is SMNVEV (reference sequence). The length of the CDR3 is 15 residues. CDR3 sequence (DNA): TGTGCCAGCAGTGCAACAGGGGGCAACGCCGGGGAGCTGTTTTTT. Translated: CASSATGGNAGELFF.

This clone has only one observation. The chain combines TRBV28 with TRBJ2-7, with unresolved D. The CDR3 length is 10 residues. Germline V lookup: CDR1 MDHEN, CDR2 SYDVKM. Between the trimmed V and J ends, which lost 7 bases and 4 bases, there was a span of 5 bases. The CDR3 spells CASTQYEQYF. As DNA, the CDR3 is TGTGCCAGCACCCAGTACGAGCAGTACTTC.

CDR3 nucleotides: TGTGCCAGCAGCCTCAAATGGACAGGGTTTTTGGGTAACTATGGCTACACCTTC. Its protein is CASSLKWTGFLGNYGYTF. V gene TRBV7-9 combines with J gene TRBJ1-2; TRBD1 matches at 8 bases. The CDR3 totals 18 residues. The germline CDR1 and CDR2 sequences are SEHNR and FQNEAQ (reference sequence). V gave up 5 bases and J gave up 1 base; unmatched junction bases: 15.